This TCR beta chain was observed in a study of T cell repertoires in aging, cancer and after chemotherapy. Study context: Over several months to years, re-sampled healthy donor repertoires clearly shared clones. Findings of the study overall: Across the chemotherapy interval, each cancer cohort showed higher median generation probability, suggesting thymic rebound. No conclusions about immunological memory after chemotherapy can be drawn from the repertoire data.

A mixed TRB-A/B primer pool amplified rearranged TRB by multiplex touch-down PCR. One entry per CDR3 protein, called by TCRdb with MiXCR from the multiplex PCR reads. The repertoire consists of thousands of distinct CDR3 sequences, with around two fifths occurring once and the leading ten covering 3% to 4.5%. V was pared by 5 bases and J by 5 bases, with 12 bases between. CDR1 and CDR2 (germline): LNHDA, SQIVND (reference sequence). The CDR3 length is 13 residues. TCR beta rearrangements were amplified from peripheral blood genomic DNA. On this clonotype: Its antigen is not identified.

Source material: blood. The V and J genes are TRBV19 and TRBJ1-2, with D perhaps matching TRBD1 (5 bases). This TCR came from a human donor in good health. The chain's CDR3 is CASSQGGFYGYTF. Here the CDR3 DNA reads TGTGCCAGTAGTCAGGGAGGCTTTTATGGCTACACCTTC.